One sample yielded the 7 T cell receptor beta chains listed below, sequenced in a study of blood T cell repertoires in COVID-19. Assay: immunoSEQ multiplex PCR; the TCRdb copy retains only in-frame clones and omits some. The sample has 180,000 or so clones; approximately 86% are singletons. Sequences were obtained from peripheral blood. Receptors were obtained from a man aged 55 to 70 with acute or convalescent COVID-19.

The chain links TRBV11-2 to TRBJ1-1; D gene ambiguous. CDR1 and CDR2 from the germline V gene are SGHAT and FQNNGV. The CDR3 totals 15 residues. With 2 bases removed from V and 0 bases from J, the gap between germline ends came to 10 bases. The chain's CDR3 is CASSLTAAMNTEAFF. The CDR3 DNA sequence: TGTGCCAGCAGCTTAACCGCGGCCATGAACACTGAAGCTTTCTTT.

With regard to this clone: This CDR3 is also generated by other DNA sequences in the sample. The J gene is TRBJ1-2, the V gene TRBV24-1, with 8 bases that match TRBD1. The germline V gene encodes CDR1 KGHDR and CDR2 SFDVKD. CDR3 size: 13 residues. V shed 4 bases, J shed 5 bases, and the junction held 2 bases outside the gene matches. The CDR3 region is CATSDGQGYGYTF. In nucleotides, the CDR3 is TGTGCCACCAGTGACGGACAGGGTTATGGCTACACCTTC.

The chain joins TRBV5-1 to TRBJ1-1; D perhaps matches TRBD1 (6 bases). V lost 4 bases to trimming and J lost 0 bases, with 13 bases between them. Germline V gene data show CDR1 as SGHRS and CDR2 as YFSETQ. This CDR3 comprises 15 residues. CDR3 in amino acids: CASSARGGMNTEAFF. The CDR3 region has the DNA TGCGCCAGCAGCGCAAGGGGGGGGATGAACACTGAAGCTTTCTTT.

V gene TRBV11-2 combines with J gene TRBJ2-7; tentative D call: TRBD2 (6 bases). Germline V CDR1 and CDR2: SGHAT, FQNNGV. CDR3 length equals 15 residues. V was trimmed by 7 bases and J by 3 bases, leaving 19 bases between them. The CDR3 spells CASTYPRGAGYEQYF. As DNA, the CDR3 is TGTGCCAGCACCTACCCCCGCGGGGCGGGCTACGAGCAGTACTTC.

This sequence joins TRBV11-2 and TRBJ1-5; 12 nucleotides line up with TRBD1. This CDR3 is built from 15 residues. V shed 5 bases, J shed 6 bases, and the junction held 5 bases outside the gene matches. Germline V gene data show CDR1 as SGHAT and CDR2 as FQNNGV. The CDR3 DNA sequence: TGTGCCAGCAGCATGGGACAGGGGGCGAGTCAGCCCCAGCATTTT. Its protein product is CASSMGQGASQPQHF.

The chain couples TRBV6-5 to TRBJ1-2; perhaps TRBD1 as D (5 bases). CDR1 and CDR2 (germline): MNHEY, SVGAGI. V was shortened by 5 bases and J by 8 bases, with 12 bases between the two germline ends. The CDR3 covers 12 residues. In nucleotides, the CDR3 is TGTGCCAGCAGTAGTGGGGCGCCCGGCTACACCTTC. Its protein product is CASSSGAPGYTF.

The chain combines TRBV10-3 with TRBJ2-3; 10 bases agree with TRBD2. V dropped 5 bases and J dropped 4; count of bases not matched to a gene: 3. The CDR3 covers 14 residues. Germline V gene data show CDR1 as ENHRY and CDR2 as SYGVKD. CDR3 protein: CAISLAGEADTQYF. DNA for the CDR3: TGTGCCATCAGTCTAGCGGGAGAGGCAGATACGCAGTATTTT.